The rows below give T cell receptor beta chains drawn from one sample of a study of cytotoxic CD8 clonotypes in ibrutinib-treated CLL. Assay used: immunoSEQ multiplex PCR; TCRdb lists only in-frame clones, some missing. Of roughly 200,000 clones in the sample, around three quarters are singletons; the top ten hold 13%. This specimen consisted of PBMCs, obtained after 24 months of ibrutinib treatment. Every receptor here comes from a human donor with chronic lymphocytic leukemia. CDR3s include the opening cysteine and the closing phenylalanine or tryptophan. Each record gives: D gene, J gene, clone size, V gene, CDR3 protein, CDR3 DNA. D genes are given only for firm matches. Not every row has a clone size; where given, it reads once, few, many or a size class.

>TRBD2|TRBJ2-7|-|TRBV7-8
CASSFGTSVYEQYF
TGTGCCAGCAGCTTCGGGACTAGCGTCTACGAGCAGTACTTC
>-|TRBJ1-1|-|TRBV6-5
CASISSGVTEAFF
TGTGCCAGCATTAGTTCGGGGGTCACTGAAGCTTTCTTT
>TRBD1|TRBJ1-5|few|TRBV30
CAWSGEDRGNQPQHF
TGTGCCTGGAGTGGGGAGGACAGGGGAAATCAGCCCCAGCATTTT
>-|TRBJ2-7|-|TRBV4-2
CASSLGQSSYEQYF
TGTGCCAGCAGCCTTGGACAGAGCTCCTACGAGCAGTACTTC
>TRBD2|TRBJ2-1|-|TRBV18
CASSLAGGSYNGQFF
TGTGCCAGCTCTTTAGCGGGAGGGTCCTACAATGGGCAGTTCTTC
>TRBD1|TRBJ2-3|-|TRBV7-9
CASSLEDRGWPDTQYF
TGTGCCAGCAGCTTAGAGGACAGGGGGTGGCCAGATACGCAGTATTTT
>-|TRBJ2-7|-|TRBV9
CASSVGSGEPYEQYF
TGTGCCAGCAGCGTAGGAAGTGGGGAGCCCTACGAGCAGTACTTC
>TRBD2|TRBJ2-3|-|TRBV5-1
CASSPARTSGSEDTQYF
TGCGCCAGCAGCCCAGCCCGGACTAGCGGGAGCGAAGATACGCAGTATTTT
>TRBD1|TRBJ1-5|-|TRBV27
CASSLLTGVNQPQHF
TGTGCCAGCAGTTTATTGACAGGGGTTAATCAGCCCCAGCATTTT
>-|TRBJ2-7|-|TRBV15
CATSRDVTYEQYF
TGTGCCACCAGCAGAGATGTAACCTACGAGCAGTACTTC
>TRBD2|TRBJ2-5|-|TRBV28
CASSFLAGGLQETQYF
TGTGCCAGCAGTTTTTTAGCGGGAGGGCTCCAAGAGACCCAGTACTTC
>-|TRBJ1-2|-|TRBV2
CASKSIGFNYGYTF
TGTGCCAGCAAAAGTATAGGATTTAACTATGGCTACACCTTC
>-|TRBJ1-5|-|TRBV19
CASSIGGLGQPQHF
TGTGCCAGTAGTATCGGGGGGCTTGGTCAGCCCCAGCATTTT
>-|TRBJ1-5|-|TRBV30
CAWSVPSKGLSNQPQHF
TGTGCCTGGAGTGTACCCTCCAAGGGGTTAAGCAATCAGCCCCAGCATTTT
>-|TRBJ2-7|-|TRBV7-2
CASSPAGREQYF
TGTGCCAGCAGCCCCGCTGGTAGGGAGCAGTACTTC
>-|TRBJ1-5|few|TRBV29-1
CSVTSLNQPQHF
TGCAGCGTTACTAGTTTAAATCAGCCCCAGCATTTT
>-|TRBJ1-2|-|TRBV27
CASSPTPGIHGYTF
TGTGCCAGCAGTCCAACACCAGGCATACATGGCTACACCTTC
>TRBD2|TRBJ2-7|-|TRBV4-3
CASSQDLGLAGRSYEQYF
TGCGCCAGCAGCCAAGATCTAGGGCTAGCGGGAAGATCCTACGAGCAGTACTTC
>-|TRBJ2-7|once|TRBV6-5
CASTRGTSSYEQYF
TGTGCCAGCACCAGGGGGACTAGCTCCTACGAGCAGTACTTC
>-|TRBJ2-1|-|TRBV19
CASTRTRITNNEQFF
TGTGCCAGTACCCGGACTCGCATAACAAACAATGAGCAGTTCTTC
>TRBD2|TRBJ2-5|-|TRBV6-5
CASTGPGGETQYF
TGTGCCAGCACTGGACCGGGGGGGGAGACCCAGTACTTC
>TRBD1|TRBJ1-1|-|TRBV4-1
CASSRYGTGGMGDTEAFF
TGCGCCAGCAGTCGATACGGGACAGGGGGCATGGGGGACACTGAAGCTTTCTTT
>-|TRBJ2-7|-|TRBV4-2
CASSPLGPSYEQYF
TGTGCCAGCAGCCCCCTAGGGCCATCCTACGAGCAGTACTTC
>TRBD2|TRBJ2-1|-|TRBV7-3
CASSQPGTSRFF
TGTGCCAGCAGCCAACCCGGGACTAGCCGATTCTTC
>-|TRBJ1-1|-|TRBV18
CASSPPERIEAFF
TGTGCCAGCTCACCACCCGAACGGATTGAAGCTTTCTTT
>TRBD2|TRBJ2-3|few|TRBV7-2
CASSLVGLAGTSTDTQYF
TGTGCCAGCAGCTTAGTGGGACTAGCGGGAACAAGCACAGATACGCAGTATTTT
>TRBD2|TRBJ2-1|-|TRBV11-2
CASSLLPLGSGRNLEQFF
TGTGCCAGCAGCTTGCTGCCTTTAGGTAGCGGGAGGAACCTTGAGCAGTTCTTC
>TRBD2|TRBJ2-3|-|TRBV18
CASSPSGSGNTDTQYF
TGTGCCAGCTCACCATCGGGTAGCGGGAACACAGATACGCAGTATTTT
>-|TRBJ2-3|-|TRBV15
CATSRDRGGDTQYF
TGTGCCACCAGCAGAGATAGAGGAGGAGATACGCAGTATTTT
>-|TRBJ2-5|-|TRBV6-5
CASIQRTAAVETQYF
TGTGCCAGCATTCAAAGGACAGCCGCTGTGGAGACCCAGTACTTC
>-|TRBJ2-5|-|TRBV7-6
CASSLVGGAGYQETQYF
TGTGCCAGCAGCTTAGTAGGGGGAGCGGGCTACCAAGAGACCCAGTACTTC
>TRBD2|TRBJ2-1|-|TRBV28
CASSLPAGGPFEQFF
TGTGCCAGCAGCCTCCCGGCGGGAGGGCCTTTTGAGCAGTTCTTC
>TRBD1|TRBJ1-4|-|TRBV29-1
CSVFLGQDVSNEKLFF
TGCAGCGTTTTTTTGGGACAGGACGTTTCTAATGAAAAACTGTTTTTT
>-|TRBJ2-1|-|TRBV4-1
CASSQVASSSYNEQFF
TGCGCCAGCAGCCAAGTAGCGAGCAGCTCCTACAATGAGCAGTTCTTC
>TRBD1|TRBJ2-3|-|TRBV12-5
CASGIRGPTDTQYF
TGTGCTAGTGGGATCAGGGGGCCTACAGATACGCAGTATTTT
>TRBD1|TRBJ1-1|-|TRBV5-4
CASSPWTGNTEAFF
TGTGCCAGCAGCCCCTGGACAGGGAACACTGAAGCTTTCTTT
>-|TRBJ2-1|-|TRBV4-3
CASSRARGPTYNEQFF
TGCGCCAGCAGCCGAGCGCGGGGCCCAACCTACAATGAGCAGTTCTTC
>-|TRBJ1-2|-|TRBV15
CATWGSPEKPKNYGYTF
TGTGCCACCTGGGGGTCCCCCGAAAAGCCCAAGAACTATGGCTACACCTTC
>-|TRBJ1-2|-|TRBV14
CASSHGRENYGYTF
TGTGCCAGCAGCCATGGACGGGAGAACTATGGCTACACCTTC
>-|TRBJ1-1|-|TRBV28
CASSDSGTEAFF
TGTGCCAGCAGCGACAGTGGCACTGAAGCTTTCTTT
>TRBD1|TRBJ1-5|-|TRBV9
CASSVEQGTDQPQHF
TGTGCCAGCAGCGTAGAACAGGGGACAGATCAGCCCCAGCATTTT
>TRBD1|TRBJ2-1|-|TRBV5-4
CASSLRTGDYNEQFF
TGTGCCAGCAGCCTCCGGACAGGAGACTACAATGAGCAGTTCTTC
>TRBD2|TRBJ2-1|-|TRBV11-1
CASSFPAGGPNEQFF
TGTGCCAGCAGCTTTCCAGCGGGAGGTCCCAATGAGCAGTTCTTC
>-|TRBJ1-4|-|TRBV5-1
CASSLAGVLGEKLFF
TGCGCCAGCAGCTTGGCCGGGGTTCTTGGTGAAAAACTGTTTTTT
>-|TRBJ1-2|-|TRBV15
CATSRLGPRGYTF
TGTGCCACCAGCAGACTTGGGCCTAGGGGCTACACCTTC
>-|TRBJ2-7|-|TRBV7-2
CASSQGPPPLAYEQYF
TGTGCCAGCAGCCAGGGGCCGCCGCCCCTAGCCTACGAGCAGTACTTC
>-|TRBJ2-1|-|TRBV10-3
CAITASSYNEQFF
TGTGCCATCACTGCGAGCTCCTACAATGAGCAGTTCTTC
>TRBD1|TRBJ2-7|-|TRBV12-5
CASGLGRDRVIHEQYF
TGTGCTAGTGGTTTGGGCCGGGACAGGGTCATCCACGAGCAGTACTTC
>-|TRBJ2-5|-|TRBV12-5
CASGLVQEETQYF
TGTGCTAGTGGTTTGGTACAAGAAGAGACCCAGTACTTC
>TRBD2|TRBJ2-5|few|TRBV7-9
CASSFGLGKETQYF
TGTGCCAGCAGCTTCGGACTAGGAAAAGAGACCCAGTACTTC
>-|TRBJ2-7|-|TRBV6-1
CASADSLGPHEQYF
TGTGCCAGTGCGGACAGCCTAGGTCCCCACGAGCAGTACTTC
>-|TRBJ2-2|-|TRBV5-1
CASSFGLDMNTGELFF
TGCGCCAGCAGCTTTGGACTCGATATGAACACCGGGGAGCTGTTTTTT
>-|TRBJ1-2|-|TRBV6-5
CASSQTGLRGYTF
TGTGCCAGCAGCCAGACAGGATTGCGTGGCTACACCTTC